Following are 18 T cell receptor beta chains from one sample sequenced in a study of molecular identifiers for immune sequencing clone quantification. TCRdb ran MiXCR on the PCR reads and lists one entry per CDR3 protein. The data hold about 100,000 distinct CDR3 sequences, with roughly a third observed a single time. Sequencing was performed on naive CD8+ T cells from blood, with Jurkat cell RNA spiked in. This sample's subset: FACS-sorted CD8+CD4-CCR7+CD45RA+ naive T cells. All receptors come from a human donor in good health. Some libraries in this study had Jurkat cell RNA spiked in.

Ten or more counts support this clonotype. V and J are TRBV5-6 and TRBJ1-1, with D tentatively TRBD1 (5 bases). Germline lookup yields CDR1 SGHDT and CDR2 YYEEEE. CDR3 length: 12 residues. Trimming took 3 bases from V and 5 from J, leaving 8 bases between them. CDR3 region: CASSWQGTEAFF. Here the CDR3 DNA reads TGTGCCAGCAGCTGGCAGGGTACTGAAGCTTTCTTT.

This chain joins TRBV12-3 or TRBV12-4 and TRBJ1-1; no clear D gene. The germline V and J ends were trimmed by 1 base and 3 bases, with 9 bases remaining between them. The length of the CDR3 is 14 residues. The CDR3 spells CASSLDSSYTEAFF. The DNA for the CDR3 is TGTGCCAGCAGTTTAGACAGTTCCTACACTGAAGCTTTCTTT.

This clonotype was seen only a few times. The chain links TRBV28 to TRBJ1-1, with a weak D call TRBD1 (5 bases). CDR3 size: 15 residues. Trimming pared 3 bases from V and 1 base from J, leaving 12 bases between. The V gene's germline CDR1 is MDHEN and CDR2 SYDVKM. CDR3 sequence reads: CASSFRGVRNTEAFF. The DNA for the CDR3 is TGTGCCAGCAGTTTTAGGGGTGTGAGGAACACTGAAGCTTTCTTT.

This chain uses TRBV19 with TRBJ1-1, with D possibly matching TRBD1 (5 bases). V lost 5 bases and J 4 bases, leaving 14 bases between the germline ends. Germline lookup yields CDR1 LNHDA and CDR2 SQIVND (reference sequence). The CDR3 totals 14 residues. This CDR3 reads CASSPVSQGTEAFF. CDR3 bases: TGTGCCAGTAGTCCCGTGAGCCAGGGCACTGAAGCTTTCTTT.

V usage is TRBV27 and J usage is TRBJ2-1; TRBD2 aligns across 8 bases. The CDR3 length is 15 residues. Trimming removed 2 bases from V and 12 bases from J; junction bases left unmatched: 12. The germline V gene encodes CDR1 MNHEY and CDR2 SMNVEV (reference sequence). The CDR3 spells CASSLTGGVSIGQFF. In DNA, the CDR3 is TGTGCCAGCAGTTTAACGGGAGGGGTATCCATTGGGCAGTTCTTC.

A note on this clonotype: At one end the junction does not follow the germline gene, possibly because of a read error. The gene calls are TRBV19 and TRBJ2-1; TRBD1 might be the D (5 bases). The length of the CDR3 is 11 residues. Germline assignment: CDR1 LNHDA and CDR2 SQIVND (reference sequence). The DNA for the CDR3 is TGTGCCAGTAGTCTTGGACATGAGCAGTCCTTC. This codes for CASSLGHEQSF.

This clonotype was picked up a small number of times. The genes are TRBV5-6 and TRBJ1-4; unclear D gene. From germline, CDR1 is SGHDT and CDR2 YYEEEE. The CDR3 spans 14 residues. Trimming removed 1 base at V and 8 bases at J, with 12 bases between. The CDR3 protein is CASSLWVREEKLFF. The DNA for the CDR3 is TGTGCCAGCAGCTTGTGGGTCCGGGAGGAAAAACTGTTTTTT.

This CDR3 is CASSYEDFTPTNEKLFF. The CDR3 region has the DNA TGTGCCAGCAGTTATGAGGACTTCACACCAACTAATGAAAAACTGTTTTTT. V is TRBV6-2 or TRBV6-3 and J is TRBJ1-4; D is unresolved. The germline CDR1 and CDR2 sequences are MNHEY and SVGEGT. The CDR3 spans 17 residues. V lost 3 bases to trimming and J lost 0 bases, with 14 bases between them.

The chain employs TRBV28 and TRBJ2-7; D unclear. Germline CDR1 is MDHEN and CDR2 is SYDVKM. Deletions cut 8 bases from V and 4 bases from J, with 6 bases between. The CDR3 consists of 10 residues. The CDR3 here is CASCAYEQYF. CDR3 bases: TGTGCCAGCTGTGCTTACGAGCAGTACTTC. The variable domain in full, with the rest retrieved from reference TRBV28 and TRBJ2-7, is DVKVTQSSRYLVKRTGEKVFLECVQDMDHENMFWYRQDPGLGLRLIYFSYDVKMKEKGDIPEGYSVSREKKERFSLILESASTNQTSMYLCASCAYEQYFGPGTRLTVT.

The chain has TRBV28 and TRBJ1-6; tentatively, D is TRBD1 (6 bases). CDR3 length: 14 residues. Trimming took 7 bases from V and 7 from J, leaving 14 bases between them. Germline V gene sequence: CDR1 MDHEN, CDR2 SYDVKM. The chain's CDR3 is CASKRPGANSPLHF. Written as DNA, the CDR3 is TGTGCCAGCAAACGCCCAGGGGCCAATTCACCCCTCCACTTT.

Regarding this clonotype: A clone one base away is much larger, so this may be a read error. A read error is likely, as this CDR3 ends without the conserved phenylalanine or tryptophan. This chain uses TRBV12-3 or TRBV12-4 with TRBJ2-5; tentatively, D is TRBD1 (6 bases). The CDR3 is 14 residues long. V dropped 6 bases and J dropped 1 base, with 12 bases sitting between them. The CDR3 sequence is CASRQGPGQETQYS. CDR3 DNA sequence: TGTGCCAGCAGACAGGGTCCGGGCCAAGAGACCCAGTACTCC.

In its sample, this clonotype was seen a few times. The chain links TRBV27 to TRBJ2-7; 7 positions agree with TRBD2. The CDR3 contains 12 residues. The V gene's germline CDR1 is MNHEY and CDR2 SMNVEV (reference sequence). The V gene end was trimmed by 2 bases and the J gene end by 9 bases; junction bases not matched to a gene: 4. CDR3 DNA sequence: TGTGCCAGCAGTTTACCTGGGAGGGCGCAGTACTTC. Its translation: CASSLPGRAQYF.

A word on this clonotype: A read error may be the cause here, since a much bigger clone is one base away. The chain's CDR3 is CASRSPSGANVLTF. The CDR3, as DNA: TGTGCCAGCAGGTCTCCTTCTGGGGCCAACGTCCTGACTTTC. This chain uses TRBV12-3 or TRBV12-4 with TRBJ2-6; D remains unclear. Trimming stripped 6 bases from V and 1 base from J, with 7 bases between. The CDR3 runs to 14 residues.

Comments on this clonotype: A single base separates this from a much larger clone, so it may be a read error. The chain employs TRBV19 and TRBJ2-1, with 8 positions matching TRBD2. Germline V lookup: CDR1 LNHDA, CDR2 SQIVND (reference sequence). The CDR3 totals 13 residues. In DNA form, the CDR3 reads TGTGCCCGTAGTACTAGCGGAGGAGGTGAGCAGTTCTTC. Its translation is CARSTSGGGEQFF.

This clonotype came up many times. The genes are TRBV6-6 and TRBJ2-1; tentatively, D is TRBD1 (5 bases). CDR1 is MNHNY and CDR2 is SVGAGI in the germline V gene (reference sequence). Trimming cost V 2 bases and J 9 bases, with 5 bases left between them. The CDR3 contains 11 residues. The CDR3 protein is CASSYGAEQFF. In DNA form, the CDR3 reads TGTGCCAGCAGTTACGGGGCTGAGCAGTTCTTC.

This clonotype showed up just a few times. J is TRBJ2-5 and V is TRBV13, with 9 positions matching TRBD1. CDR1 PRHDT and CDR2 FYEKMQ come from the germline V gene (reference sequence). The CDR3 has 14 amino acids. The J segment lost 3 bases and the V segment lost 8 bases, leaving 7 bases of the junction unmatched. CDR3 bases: TGTGCCAGCTCCCCCGGACAGGGGAAAGAGACCCAGTACTTC. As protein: CASSPGQGKETQYF.

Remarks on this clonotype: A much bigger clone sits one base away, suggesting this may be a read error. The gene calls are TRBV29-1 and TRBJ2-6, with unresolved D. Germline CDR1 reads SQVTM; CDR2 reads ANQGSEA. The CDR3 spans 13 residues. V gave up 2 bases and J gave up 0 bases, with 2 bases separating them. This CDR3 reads CSVEYSGANVLTF. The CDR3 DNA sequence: TGCAGCGTTGAATACTCTGGGGCCAACGTCCTGACTTTC.

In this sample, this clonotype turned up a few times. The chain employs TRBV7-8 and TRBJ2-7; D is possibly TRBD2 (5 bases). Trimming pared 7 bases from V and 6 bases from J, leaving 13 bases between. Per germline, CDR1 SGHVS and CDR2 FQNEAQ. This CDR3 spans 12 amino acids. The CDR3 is CASTMARGEQYF. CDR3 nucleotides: TGTGCCAGCACCATGGCTCGGGGCGAGCAGTACTTC.